These 20 T cell receptor beta chains originate from one sample sequenced in a study of beta chain features in type 1 diabetes. No antigens are known for them. Expressed TCRB transcripts were sequenced after all isolated RNA was converted to cDNA. Clones were sequenced by immunoSEQ multiplex PCR, and TCRdb holds only the in-frame ones, with some missing. The sample gives over 600,000 clones, about an eighth of which show up once; 0.095% to 0.15% is in the top ten. Notes on the study in general: Significant though moderate, a shortening of TCRB CDR3s appeared in all four CD4+ subsets of Type 1 diabetes patients.

Sequenced input: naive CD4+ T cells from blood. Source of these receptors: a man aged 25-40 years with type 1 diabetes.

The chain carries TRBV9 and TRBJ2-5; D uncertain. CDR1 is SGDLS, CDR2 YYNGEE, per germline. With 2 bases removed from V and 2 bases from J, the gap between germline ends came to 13 bases. CDR3 length: 15 residues. The CDR3 loop is CASSVRQETQETQYF. CDR3 sequence (DNA): TGTGCCAGCAGCGTTCGTCAGGAGACGCAAGAGACCCAGTACTTC.

This clone was picked up many times. The chain carries TRBV7-9 and TRBJ2-2; D ambiguous. The CDR3 extends over 14 amino acids. CDR1 and CDR2 from the germline V gene are SEHNR and FQNEAQ (reference sequence). V lost 5 bases to trimming and J lost 1 base, with 8 bases between them. CDR3: CASSLSENTGELFF. The DNA of the CDR3 is TGTGCCAGCAGCCTCTCGGAGAACACCGGGGAGCTGTTTTTT.

The rearrangement links TRBV25-1 to TRBJ2-3; the D gene is possibly TRBD1 (6 bases). The CDR3 has 14 amino acids. Germline V gene sequence: CDR1 MGHDK, CDR2 SYGVNS. V lost 5 bases, J lost 2 bases, and 11 bases lay in between. CDR3 region: CASSPGQFTDTQYF. The DNA of the CDR3 is TGTGCCAGCAGTCCCGGACAGTTCACAGATACGCAGTATTTT.

The chain combines TRBV10-3 with TRBJ2-7; a possible D gene is TRBD2 (5 bases). The V gene's germline CDR1 is ENHRY and CDR2 SYGVKD. CDR3 length equals 13 residues. V lost 0 bases and J lost 5, with 8 bases in between. CDR3: CAISESGSNEQYF. In DNA, the CDR3 is TGTGCCATCAGTGAGTCGGGGAGTAACGAGCAGTACTTC.

This clone has more than one count but fewer than ten. The V call is TRBV4-2, the J call TRBJ2-3, with TRBD2 as a possible D gene (6 bases). This CDR3 spans 16 amino acids. Between the trimmed V and J ends, which lost 1 base and 3 bases, there was a span of 14 bases. The germline CDR1 and CDR2 sequences are LGHNA and YNFKEQ. The CDR3 is CASSQAGPGRTDTQYF. The DNA of the CDR3 is TGTGCCAGCAGCCAAGCGGGTCCGGGGAGGACAGATACGCAGTATTTT.

This chain connects TRBV2 to TRBJ2-3; tentative D call: TRBD1 (6 bases). CDR1 is SNHLY, CDR2 FYNNEI, per germline. This CDR3 comprises 15 residues. Trimming took off 6 bases at V and 1 base at J, with 14 bases between the two ends. Here the CDR3 reads CASSGTGFGTDTQYF. CDR3 nucleotides: TGTGCCAGCAGCGGAACAGGGTTTGGCACAGATACGCAGTATTTT.

This chain connects TRBV7-2 to TRBJ2-3; D remains ambiguous. The germline CDR1 and CDR2 sequences are SGHTA and FQGNSA. This CDR3 comprises 15 residues. V lost 2 bases and J 4 bases, leaving 13 bases between the germline ends. DNA of the CDR3: TGTGCCAGCAGCTTACAGACCACAAACCCAGATACGCAGTATTTT. Its translation: CASSLQTTNPDTQYF.

V gene TRBV11-2 combines with J gene TRBJ2-1; D is perhaps TRBD2 (5 bases). With 1 base removed from V and 7 bases from J, the gap between germline ends came to 17 bases. CDR3 length equals 16 residues. Germline assignment: CDR1 SGHAT and CDR2 FQNNGV. CDR3 in DNA: TGTGCCAGCAGCTTAGGAGGGTCAACGGGTTTAAATGAGCAGTTCTTC. Translating gives CASSLGGSTGLNEQFF.

This clone was seen a few times. In nucleotides, the CDR3 is TGCAGCGTTGAGGAAGTCCGGGATTCGACCTCTGGAAACACCATATATTTT. It translates to CSVEEVRDSTSGNTIYF. The chain combines TRBV29-1 with TRBJ1-3; D remains ambiguous. Germline V gives CDR1 SQVTM, CDR2 ANQGSEA. The CDR3 is made up of 17 amino acids. With 3 bases removed from V and 0 bases from J, the gap between germline ends came to 18 bases.

A few counts support this clone. The chain is built from TRBV9 and TRBJ1-1, with no clear D. V was pared by 0 bases and J by 1 base, with 7 bases between. Germline lookup yields CDR1 SGDLS and CDR2 YYNGEE. The CDR3 covers 14 residues. The CDR3 protein is CASSVGPGNTEAFF. In DNA, the CDR3 is TGTGCCAGCAGCGTAGGACCGGGGAACACTGAAGCTTTCTTT. Complete variable domain (other parts from reference TRBV9 and TRBJ1-1): DSGVTQTPKHLITATGQRVTLRCSPRSGDLSVYWYQQSLDQGLQFLIQYYNGEERAKGNILERFSAQQFPDLHSELNLSSLELGDSALYFCASSVGPGNTEAFFGQGTRLTVV.

Only a few counts were recorded for this clone. The rearrangement joins TRBV14 to TRBJ2-3; weak D call: TRBD2 (6 bases). Trimming pared 8 bases from V and 2 bases from J, leaving 14 bases between. This CDR3 spans 14 amino acids. Germline V gene sequence: CDR1 SGHDN, CDR2 FVKESK. This CDR3 is CASALEGYTDTQYF. CDR3 nucleotide sequence: TGTGCCAGCGCCTTGGAGGGGTACACAGATACGCAGTATTTT.

CDR3 sequence: CASHTPGQGLNEQFF. DNA of the CDR3: TGTGCCAGCCATACCCCGGGACAGGGGCTAAATGAGCAGTTCTTC. The chain carries TRBV28 and TRBJ2-1; 10 bases are a match to TRBD1. The CDR3 covers 15 residues. Trimming took 8 bases from V and 7 from J; bases not matched to a gene: 11. CDR1 and CDR2 from the germline V gene are MDHEN and SYDVKM.

This clone appeared a few times. This chain joins TRBV5-1 and TRBJ2-1; D gene unclear. The germline gives CDR1 SGHRS, CDR2 YFSETQ. Trimming removed 0 bases at V and 2 bases at J, with 9 bases between. This CDR3 region has 15 residues. The CDR3 region is CASSLAGLTYNEQFF. The CDR3 DNA follows: TGCGCCAGCAGCTTGGCCGGTCTTACCTACAATGAGCAGTTCTTC.

The sample holds a few counts of this clone. J is TRBJ2-3 and V is TRBV7-8; D is ambiguous. V shed 1 base and J shed 0 bases, with 8 bases lying between them. The CDR3 spans 15 residues. From germline, CDR1 is SGHVS and CDR2 FQNEAQ. CDR3 region: CASSLDLGSTDTQYF. As DNA, the CDR3 is TGTGCCAGCAGCTTAGATCTGGGGAGCACAGATACGCAGTATTTT.

This rearrangement joins TRBV9 to TRBJ2-5; TRBD1 or TRBD2 may be the D gene (6 bases each). The ends were cut back, 3 bases at V and 7 bases at J, with 10 bases in the middle. CDR1 and CDR2 (germline): SGDLS, YYNGEE. CDR3 size: 12 residues. The CDR3, as DNA: TGTGCCAGCAGCGGACTAGGGGGGACCCAGTACTTC. Translated, it gives CASSGLGGTQYF.

This clone was seen only a few times. The chain is built from TRBV11-3 and TRBJ1-1, with D maybe TRBD1 (5 bases). The CDR3 runs to 15 residues. V was pared by 0 bases and J by 3 bases, with 11 bases between. CDR1 and CDR2 from the germline V gene are SGHNT and YENEEA. The CDR3 DNA follows: TGTGCCAGCAGCTTAGATGGGGGAGGGGACACTGAAGCTTTCTTT. This sequence encodes CASSLDGGGDTEAFF. Together with reference TRBV11-3 and TRBJ1-1, the CDR3 gives the full variable domain: EAGVVQSPRYKIIEKKQPVAFWCNPISGHNTLYWYLQNLGQGPELLIRYENEEAVDDSQLPKDRFSAERLKGVDSTLKIQPAELGDSAVYLCASSLDGGGDTEAFFGQGTRLTVV.

The J gene is TRBJ2-7, the V gene TRBV9, with D hard to call. Trimming removed 0 bases from V and 1 base from J, with 8 bases in between. Per the germline V gene, CDR1 is SGDLS and CDR2 is YYNGEE. This CDR3 region has 14 residues. The CDR3 is CASSVVAESYEQYF. The CDR3 DNA is TGTGCCAGCAGCGTAGTTGCGGAATCCTACGAGCAGTACTTC.

This clone was observed a few times. The chain uses TRBV7-9 and TRBJ2-1; D may be TRBD2 (5 bases). Germline V gene sequence: CDR1 SEHNR, CDR2 FQNEAQ (reference sequence). The CDR3 spans 13 residues. The V end was cut by 3 bases, the J end by 6 bases, with 9 bases between. The CDR3 region is CASSFRAANEQFF. In DNA form, the CDR3 reads TGTGCCAGCAGCTTCCGAGCGGCCAATGAGCAGTTCTTC.

CDR3 nucleotide sequence: TGTGCCAGCAGTTTCTCCGTCCGGGCCAATTCACCCCTCCACTTT. Translation: CASSFSVRANSPLHF. This rearrangement joins TRBV6-5 to TRBJ1-6; D is undetermined. Looked up from germline, CDR1 is MNHEY and CDR2 is SVGAGI. Trimming shortened V by 4 bases and J by 7 bases, and 14 bases separated the two germline ends. The CDR3 runs to 15 residues.

This sequence joins TRBV30 and TRBJ1-4, with a weak D call TRBD1 (6 bases). CDR1 is GTSNPN, CDR2 SVGIG, per germline (reference sequence). V lost 5 bases and J 8 bases, leaving 21 bases between the germline ends. This CDR3 region has 15 residues. CDR3 sequence reads: CAWSLTDRRQEKLFF. The CDR3, as DNA: TGTGCCTGGTCTCTGACCGACAGGAGACAAGAAAAACTGTTTTTT.